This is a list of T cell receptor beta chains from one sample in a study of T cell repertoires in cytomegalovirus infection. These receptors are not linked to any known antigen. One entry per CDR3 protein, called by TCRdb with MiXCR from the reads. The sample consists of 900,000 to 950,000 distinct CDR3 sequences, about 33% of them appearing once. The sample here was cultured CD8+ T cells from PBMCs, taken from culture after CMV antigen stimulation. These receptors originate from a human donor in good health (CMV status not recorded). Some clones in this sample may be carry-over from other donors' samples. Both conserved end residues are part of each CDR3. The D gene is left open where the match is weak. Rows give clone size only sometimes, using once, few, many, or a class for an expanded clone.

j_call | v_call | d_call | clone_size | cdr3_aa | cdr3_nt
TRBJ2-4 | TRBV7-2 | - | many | CASSLDGPKNIQYF | TGTGCCAGCAGCTTAGACGGGCCGAAAAACATTCAGTACTTC
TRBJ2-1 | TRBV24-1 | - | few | CATSDLRVGGEKEQFF | TGTGCCACCAGTGATTTGCGGGTTGGCGGGGAGAAAGAGCAGTTCTTC
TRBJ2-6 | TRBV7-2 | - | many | CASSQGVFGANVLTF | TGTGCCAGCAGCCAAGGGGTCTTTGGGGCCAACGTCCTGACTTTC
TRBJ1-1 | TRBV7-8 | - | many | CASSLGGKGYGYTEAFF | TGTGCCAGCAGCTTAGGGGGTAAAGGGTATGGGTACACTGAAGCTTTCTTT
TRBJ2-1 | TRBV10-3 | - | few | CAISPRGYNEQFF | TGTGCCATCAGTCCGAGGGGATACAATGAGCAGTTCTTC
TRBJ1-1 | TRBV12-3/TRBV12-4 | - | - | CASNLGGMNTEAFF | TGTGCCAGCAATTTGGGGGGGATGAACACTGAAGCTTTCTTT
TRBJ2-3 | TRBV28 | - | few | CASSSQYGDTQYF | TGTGCCAGCAGTTCACAATATGGCGATACGCAGTATTTT
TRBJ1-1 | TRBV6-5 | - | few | CASTPYYTGLGAFF | TGTGCCAGCACCCCCTATTACACAGGGTTGGGTGCTTTCTTT
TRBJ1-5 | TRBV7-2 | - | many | CASSQYIGADQPQHF | TGTGCCAGCAGCCAATACATAGGGGCTGATCAGCCCCAGCATTTT
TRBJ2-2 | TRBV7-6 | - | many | CATQGNTGELFF | TGTGCCACCCAGGGGAACACCGGGGAGCTGTTTTTT
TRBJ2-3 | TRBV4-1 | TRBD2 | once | CASSPTGGFTDTQYF | TGCGCCAGCAGCCCAACGGGAGGTTTCACAGATACGCAGTATTTT
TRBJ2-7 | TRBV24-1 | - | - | CATSDSTYLGRGKNYEQYF | TGTGCCACCAGTGATTCCACTTATCTAGGACGCGGAAAGAACTACGAGCAGTACTTC
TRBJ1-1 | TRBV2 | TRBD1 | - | CASIPWRGQRNTEAFF | TGTGCCAGCATCCCCTGGAGGGGGCAGAGGAACACTGAAGCTTTCTTT
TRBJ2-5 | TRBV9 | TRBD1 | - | CASSVTGEDQAETQYF | TGTGCCAGCAGCGTGACAGGGGAAGACCAAGCGGAGACCCAGTACTTC
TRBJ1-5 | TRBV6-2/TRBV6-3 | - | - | CAIWGRDRGEYQPQHF | TGTGCCATATGGGGGAGGGACCGGGGAGAGTATCAGCCCCAGCATTTT
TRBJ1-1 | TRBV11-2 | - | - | CASSLSGGPITEAFF | TGTGCCAGCAGCCTGTCTGGGGGGCCCATCACTGAAGCTTTCTTT
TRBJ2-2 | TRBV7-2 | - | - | CASSFNTGAGLFF | TGTGCCAGCAGCTTCAATACCGGCGCAGGGCTGTTTTTT
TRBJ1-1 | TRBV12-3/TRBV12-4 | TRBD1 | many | CASSFGTEANLGTEAFF | TGTGCCAGCAGTTTCGGGACAGAGGCTAATTTGGGCACTGAAGCTTTCTTT
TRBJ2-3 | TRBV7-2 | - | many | CASSLRGLSTDTQYF | TGTGCCAGCAGCCTGCGGGGACTCAGCACAGATACGCAGTATTTT
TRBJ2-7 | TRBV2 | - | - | CATKRGDSYEQYF | TGTGCCACCAAAAGGGGGGACTCCTACGAGCAGTACTTC
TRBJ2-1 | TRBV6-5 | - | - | CASSYGRYNEQFF | TGTGCCAGCAGTTACGGCAGATACAATGAGCAGTTCTTC
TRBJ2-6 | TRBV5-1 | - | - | CASSSSYEGSGANVLTF | TGCGCCAGCAGCTCCTCCTACGAAGGCTCTGGGGCCAACGTCCTGACTTTC
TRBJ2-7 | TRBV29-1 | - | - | CSARGGYDEQYF | TGCAGCGCCCGGGGCGGGTACGACGAGCAGTACTTC
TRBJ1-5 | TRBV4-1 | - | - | CASSQGHRVSNQPQHF | TGCGCCAGCAGCCAAGGCCACAGGGTTAGCAATCAGCCCCAGCATTTT
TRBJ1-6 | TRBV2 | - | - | CASSPLGGDSPLHF | TGTGCCAGCAGTCCCTTGGGGGGTGACTCACCCCTCCACTTT
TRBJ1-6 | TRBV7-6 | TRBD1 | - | CANSYTGGGSPLHF | TGTGCCAACAGCTATACAGGGGGCGGGTCACCCCTCCACTTT
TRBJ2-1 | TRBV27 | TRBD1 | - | CASSHWTGVYNEQFF | TGTGCCAGCAGTCACTGGACAGGGGTCTACAATGAGCAGTTCTTC
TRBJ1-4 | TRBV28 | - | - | CASSLYAQDSATNEKLFF | TGTGCCAGCAGTTTATACGCACAGGATTCTGCAACTAATGAAAAACTGTTTTTT
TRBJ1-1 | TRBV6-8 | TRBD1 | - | CASSESGTVTEAFF | TGTGCCAGCAGCGAATCCGGGACAGTCACTGAAGCTTTCTTT
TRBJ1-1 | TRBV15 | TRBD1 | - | CATSRDRGPPNTEAFF | TGTGCCACCAGCAGGGACAGGGGGCCCCCGAACACTGAAGCTTTCTTT
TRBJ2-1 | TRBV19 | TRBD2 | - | CASSRGGGNGPFF | TGTGCCAGTAGTCGAGGCGGGGGGAATGGTCCGTTCTTC
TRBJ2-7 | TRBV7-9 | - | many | CASSSASATTFSYEQYF | TGTGCCAGCAGCTCTGCATCGGCCACCACTTTCTCCTACGAGCAGTACTTC
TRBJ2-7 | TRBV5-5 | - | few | CASSFGDPYEQYF | TGTGCCAGCAGCTTCGGGGACCCTTACGAGCAGTACTTC
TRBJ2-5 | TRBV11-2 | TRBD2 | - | CASTQGLAGGQVWETQYF | TGTGCCAGCACCCAGGGTCTAGCGGGGGGGCAGGTTTGGGAGACCCAGTACTTC
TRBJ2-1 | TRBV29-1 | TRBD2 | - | CSVDSSLLAGVLHNEQFF | TGCAGCGTAGACTCTTCCTTACTAGCGGGGGTTCTACACAATGAGCAGTTCTTC
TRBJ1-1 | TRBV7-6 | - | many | CASSSRRDRNREEAFF | TGTGCCAGCAGCTCCCGGCGGGACCGTAACAGGGAGGAAGCTTTCTTT
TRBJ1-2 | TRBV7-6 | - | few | CASSAQGRENYGYTF | TGTGCCAGCAGCGCACAGGGAAGGGAGAACTATGGCTACACCTTC
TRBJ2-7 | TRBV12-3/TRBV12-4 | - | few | CASSSSSRATYEQYF | TGTGCCAGCAGTTCCTCATCTAGGGCGACCTACGAGCAGTACTTC
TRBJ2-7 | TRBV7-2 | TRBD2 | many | CASSSGTSGGVLEQYF | TGTGCCAGCAGCTCAGGGACTAGCGGGGGGGTCCTCGAGCAGTACTTC
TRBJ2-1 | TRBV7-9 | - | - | CASSPPEASSDEQFF | TGTGCCAGCAGCCCCCCCGAGGCTAGTAGTGATGAGCAGTTCTTC
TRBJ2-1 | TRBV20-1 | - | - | CSASWDSTYNEQFF | TGCAGTGCTAGTTGGGACTCCACCTACAATGAGCAGTTCTTC
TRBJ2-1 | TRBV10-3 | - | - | CAISESGSTDEQFF | TGTGCCATCAGTGAGTCAGGGTCCACGGATGAGCAGTTCTTC
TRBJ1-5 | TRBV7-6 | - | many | CASSLAPLGDGNQPQHF | TGTGCCAGCAGCTTAGCTCCCCTGGGGGATGGCAATCAGCCCCAGCATTTT
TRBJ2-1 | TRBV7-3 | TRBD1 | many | CASSSEIPGQGNNEQFF | TGTGCCAGCAGCTCCGAGATCCCGGGACAGGGTAACAATGAGCAGTTCTTC
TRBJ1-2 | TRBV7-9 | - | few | CASSPPNVGGDGYTF | TGTGCCAGCAGCCCGCCGAATGTCGGGGGAGATGGCTACACCTTC
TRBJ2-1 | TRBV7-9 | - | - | CASSLGRVLGHTGQFF | TGTGCCAGCAGCTTAGGGAGAGTTCTAGGCCATACTGGGCAGTTCTTC
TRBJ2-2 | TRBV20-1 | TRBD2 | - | CSARDRSGGLTGEPFF | TGCAGTGCTAGAGATCGAAGCGGGGGGCTCACCGGGGAGCCGTTTTTT
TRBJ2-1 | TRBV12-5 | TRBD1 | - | CASGSPTGGLGNEQFF | TGTGCTAGTGGTTCACCAACAGGGGGCTTGGGTAATGAGCAGTTCTTC
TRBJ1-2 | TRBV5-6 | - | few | CASSPTPGQPNYGYTF | TGTGCCAGCAGCCCTACCCCCGGACAGCCGAACTATGGCTACACCTTC
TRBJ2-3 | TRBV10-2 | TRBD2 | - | CASSESSGGAADTQYF | TGCGCCAGCAGTGAGTCAAGCGGGGGGGCGGCAGATACGCAGTATTTT
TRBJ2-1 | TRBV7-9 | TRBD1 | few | CASSQTGSGYNEQFF | TGTGCCAGCAGCCAGACAGGGTCAGGGTACAATGAGCAGTTCTTC
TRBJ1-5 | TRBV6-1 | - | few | CASTEGFQPQHF | TGTGCCAGCACCGAGGGATTTCAGCCCCAGCATTTT
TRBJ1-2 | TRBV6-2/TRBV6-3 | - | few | CASSYGTGTGNGYTF | TGTGCCAGCAGTTACGGCACGGGAACAGGGAATGGCTACACCTTC
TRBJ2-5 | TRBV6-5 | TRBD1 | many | CASCTRQGGRETQYF | TGTGCCAGCTGCACGCGACAGGGGGGGCGAGAGACCCAGTACTTC
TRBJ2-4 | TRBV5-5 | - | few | CASSLRDGKNIQYF | TGTGCCAGCAGCTTACGAGACGGCAAAAACATTCAGTACTTC
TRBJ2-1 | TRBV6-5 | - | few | CASSYWQGDNEQFF | TGTGCCAGCAGTTACTGGCAGGGAGACAATGAGCAGTTCTTC
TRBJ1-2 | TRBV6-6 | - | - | CASSTDRNYGYTF | TGTGCCAGCAGCACAGACAGGAACTATGGCTACACCTTC